These 18 T cell receptor beta chains originate from one sample sequenced in a study of T cells after yellow fever vaccination. TCRdb recomputed calls from the 5' RACE reads with MiXCR, one row per CDR3 protein. Here the sample spans 300,000 to 350,000 distinct CDR3 sequences, roughly 4.3% being singletons. The source material was PBMCs, sampled 15 days after the yellow fever booster vaccination. The receptors were gathered from a man aged 18 to 35 who received the YFV17D yellow fever vaccine.

This clonotype was counted at least ten times. The CDR3 DNA is TGTGCCAGCAATAGGGGGCGCGAGCAGTACTTC. It yields the protein CASNRGREQYF. The rearrangement links TRBV6-5 to TRBJ2-7, with 7 bases matching TRBD1. Germline V gene sequence: CDR1 MNHEY, CDR2 SVGAGI. This CDR3 is built from 11 residues. The J segment lost 6 bases and the V segment lost 7 bases, leaving 3 bases of the junction unmatched.

This clonotype was counted many times. V usage is TRBV29-1 and J usage is TRBJ2-2, with D perhaps TRBD2 (6 bases). Trimming removed 5 bases from V and 1 base from J, with 8 bases in between. CDR1 is SQVTM and CDR2 is ANQGSEA in the germline V gene. The CDR3 contains 13 residues. The CDR3 DNA is TGCAGCGTTTACGGGGGGAACACCGGGGAGCTGTTTTTT. This sequence encodes CSVYGGNTGELFF.

This clonotype has more than one count but fewer than ten. The genes are TRBV7-9 and TRBJ2-6, with TRBD1 identical over 12 bases. The length of the CDR3 is 16 residues. Germline lookup yields CDR1 SEHNR and CDR2 FQNEAQ (reference sequence). V lost 9 bases and J lost 4; bases outside the gene matches: 7. Here the CDR3 reads CARGTGGISGANVLTF. For the CDR3, the DNA is TGTGCCAGGGGGACAGGGGGCATATCGGGGGCCAACGTCCTGACTTTC.

This clonotype showed up many times. The chain recombines TRBV4-1 with TRBJ2-3; D unclear. In germline, CDR1 is MGHRA, CDR2 YSYEKL. This CDR3 has 15 residues. Trimming removed 4 bases at V and 0 bases at J, with 11 bases between. As DNA, the CDR3 is TGCGCCAGCAGCCCAGGAAGCCCTAGCACAGATACGCAGTATTTT. Its translation is CASSPGSPSTDTQYF.

V is TRBV7-3 and J is TRBJ2-1, with D possibly being TRBD2 (6 bases). CDR3 length equals 14 residues. From germline, CDR1 is SGHTA and CDR2 FQGTGA. Trimming took off 3 bases at V and 8 bases at J, with 14 bases between the two ends. CDR3 residues: CASSFSGAADEQFF. The CDR3 region has the DNA TGTGCCAGCAGCTTTAGCGGCGCCGCCGATGAGCAGTTCTTC.

This sequence joins TRBV6-2 or TRBV6-3 and TRBJ2-6; D unclear. CDR3 length: 17 residues. CDR1 and CDR2 (germline): MNHEY, SVGEGT. Trimming took 6 bases from V and 5 from J, leaving 20 bases between them. CDR3 loop: CASRSRAPQRWANVLTF. Written as DNA, the CDR3 is TGTGCCAGCAGATCCCGGGCCCCCCAGCGTTGGGCCAACGTCCTGACTTTC.

This clonotype was detected ten times or more. The chain has TRBV29-1 and TRBJ2-1; perhaps TRBD1 as D (6 bases). CDR1 is SQVTM and CDR2 is ANQGSEA in the germline V gene. The V end lost 6 bases, the J end lost 0 bases, and 24 bases lay between the germline ends. CDR3 size: 18 residues. This CDR3 is CSVPNGRGLPSSYNEQFF. CDR3 coding DNA: TGCAGCGTGCCTAACGGCAGGGGTCTTCCGAGCTCCTACAATGAGCAGTTCTTC.

Many counts were recorded for this clonotype. V and J are TRBV7-2 and TRBJ2-5; unclear D gene. V shed 5 bases and J shed 9 bases, with 10 bases lying between them. The CDR3 consists of 11 residues. CDR1 and CDR2 (germline): SGHTA, FQGNSA. CDR3: CASSITVPQYF. The CDR3 nucleotides read TGTGCCAGCAGCATTACGGTTCCCCAGTACTTC.

The table lists this clonotype with a few counts. The chain employs TRBV15 and TRBJ2-7, with 8 bases that match TRBD2. Losses at the gene ends were 5 bases for V and 0 bases for J; bases not matched to a gene: 9. Germline loops: CDR1 LNHNV, CDR2 YYDKDF (reference sequence). There are 16 residues in the CDR3. CDR3 in DNA: TGTGCCACCAGCGACCGGGGGGGCGGACGCTCCTACGAGCAGTACTTC. The encoded protein is CATSDRGGGRSYEQYF.

This clonotype was detected many times. CDR3 residues: CASSMDRGFYEQYF. The CDR3 nucleotides are TGTGCCAGCAGCATGGACAGGGGATTTTACGAGCAGTACTTC. The V and J genes are TRBV6-6 and TRBJ2-7; 9 bases agree with TRBD1. Trimming took 6 bases from V and 4 from J; bases not matched to a gene: 7. The CDR3 consists of 14 residues. Germline CDR1 is MNHNY and CDR2 is SVGAGI (reference sequence).

This clonotype turned up a few times. This sequence joins TRBV7-2 and TRBJ1-2, with 10 nucleotides matching TRBD1. The CDR3 totals 15 residues. Germline V lookup: CDR1 SGHTA, CDR2 FQGNSA. The V segment lost 3 bases and the J segment 5 bases; nucleotides outside the gene matches: 6. The chain's CDR3 is CASSFWDRGLYGYTF. CDR3 nucleotide sequence: TGTGCCAGCAGCTTTTGGGACAGGGGCCTATATGGCTACACCTTC. Full variable domain (outside the CDR3, taken from reference TRBV7-2 and TRBJ1-2): GAGVSQSPSNKVTEKGKDVELRCDPISGHTALYWYRQSLGQGLEFLIYFQGNSAPDKSGLPSDRFSAERTGGSVSTLTIQRTQQEDSAVYLCASSFWDRGLYGYTFGSGTRLTVV.

The table lists this clonotype with many counts. This chain connects TRBV5-6 to TRBJ2-7; a possible D gene is TRBD1 (6 bases). Trimming took off 2 bases at V and 4 bases at J, with 13 bases between the two ends. Germline V CDR1 and CDR2: SGHDT, YYEEEE. The CDR3 has 14 residues. The CDR3 spells CASSLLGQIYEQYV. The CDR3 coding sequence is TGTGCCAGCAGCTTATTGGGACAAATTTACGAGCAGTACGTC.

The J gene is TRBJ2-7, the V gene TRBV5-4; 9 nucleotides agree with TRBD2. Germline CDR1 and CDR2: SGHNT and YYREEE (reference sequence). V trimming: 4 bases; J trimming: 0 bases; junction bases outside the gene matches: 5. The CDR3 loop spans 15 amino acids. CDR3 nucleotide sequence: TGTGCCAGCAGCGTCCCTAGCGGGACCTCCTACGAGCAGTACTTC. As protein: CASSVPSGTSYEQYF.

The table lists this clonotype with many counts. The chain is built from TRBV4-2 and TRBJ1-4; no clear D. V shed 0 bases and J shed 8 bases, with 13 bases lying between them. CDR3 length: 15 amino acids. CDR1 and CDR2 from the germline V gene are LGHNA and YNFKEQ. The CDR3 region has the DNA TGTGCCAGCAGCCAAGATCCGACCTCTCTCGAAAAACTGTTTTTT. It encodes CASSQDPTSLEKLFF.

This clonotype was counted many times. The chain recombines TRBV6-5 with TRBJ2-1; D call uncertain. Germline V gene sequence: CDR1 MNHEY, CDR2 SVGAGI. The CDR3 covers 14 residues. Trimming took off 0 bases at V and 6 bases at J, with 9 bases between the two ends. This chain's CDR3 is CASSYSTLLNEQFF. In nucleotides, the CDR3 is TGTGCCAGCAGTTACTCGACCCTACTCAATGAGCAGTTCTTC.

This rearrangement joins TRBV14 to TRBJ2-1; 8 bases map to TRBD1. Trimming at V came to 1 base and at J to 7 bases, leaving 6 bases not matched to a gene. This CDR3 has 15 residues. From germline, CDR1 is SGHDN and CDR2 FVKESK. CDR3 in DNA: TGTGCCAGCAGCCAAGCACAGGGGGTGGCGAATGAGCAGTTCTTC. It is translated as CASSQAQGVANEQFF. The entire variable domain, with the rest obtained from reference TRBV14 and TRBJ2-1, is as follows: EAGVTQFPSHSVIEKGQTVTLRCDPISGHDNLYWYRRVMGKEIKFLLHFVKESKQDESGMPNNRFLAERTGGTYSTLKVQPAELEDSGVYFCASSQAQGVANEQFFGPGTRLTVL.

This clonotype has a count of ten or more. The rearrangement uses TRBV10-3 and TRBJ2-3, with TRBD1 identical over 8 bases. Germline V lookup: CDR1 ENHRY, CDR2 SYGVKD. The V gene end was trimmed by 4 bases and the J gene end by 2 bases; junction bases not matched to a gene: 8. The CDR3 loop spans 16 amino acids. CDR3 region: CAISGQGPSNTDTQYF. The CDR3 nucleotides are TGTGCCATCAGTGGACAGGGGCCATCTAACACAGATACGCAGTATTTT.

In this sample, this clonotype turned up many times. The chain has TRBV5-1 and TRBJ2-2, with 7 bases lining up with TRBD1. Trimming removed 4 bases from V and 8 bases from J; junction bases left unmatched: 11. This CDR3 has 15 amino acids. Germline V gene data show CDR1 as SGHRS and CDR2 as YFSETQ. This CDR3 reads CASSIRDRPRGELFF. CDR3 sequence (DNA): TGCGCCAGCAGCATCCGGGACAGACCTAGGGGGGAGCTGTTTTTT.